The 29 T cell receptor beta chains below all came from one sample that was sequenced in a study of blood T cell repertoires in COVID-19. Sequencing was performed with immunoSEQ multiplex PCR; in TCRdb, only in-frame clones are kept and a portion is missing. The profile shows fewer than 250,000 clones, around 85% of them singletons. The specimen sequenced was peripheral blood. These receptors were obtained from a woman in her 50s with acute or convalescent COVID-19.

This sequence joins TRBV7-6 and TRBJ1-5, with TRBD1 identical over 11 bases. The CDR3 has 20 residues. J gave up 2 bases and V 4 bases, and 16 bases lay outside the gene matches. Per germline, CDR1 SGHVS and CDR2 FNYEAQ. The CDR3 DNA follows: TGTGCCAGCAGCTCCTCACCGGGACAGGGGGTAGGTAAGGGCAATCAGCCCCAGCATTTT. The encoded protein is CASSSSPGQGVGKGNQPQHF.

In the case of this clone: This sample includes further DNA sequences coding for the same CDR3. This chain connects TRBV6-2 or TRBV6-3 to TRBJ2-7, with 8 nucleotides matching TRBD1. Per the germline V gene, CDR1 is MNHEY and CDR2 is SVGEGT. This CDR3 has 13 amino acids. Trimming took 6 bases from V and 2 from J; bases not matched to a gene: 3. In DNA, the CDR3 is TGTGCCAGCAGCAGACAGGGGACCTACGAGCAGTACTTC. This translates into CASSRQGTYEQYF.

This chain joins TRBV5-1 and TRBJ1-3, with unresolved D. The CDR3 contains 15 residues. The V gene's germline CDR1 is SGHRS and CDR2 YFSETQ. V lost 4 bases to trimming and J lost 0 bases, with 11 bases between them. The CDR3 DNA is TGCGCCAGCAGCCAAGACTGGAGCTCTGGAAACACCATATATTTT. Residues: CASSQDWSSGNTIYF. The full variable domain, completed using reference TRBV5-1 and TRBJ1-3, is KAGVTQTPRYLIKTRGQQVTLSCSPISGHRSVSWYQQTPGQGLQFLFEYFSETQRNKGNFPGRFSGRQFSNSRSEMNVSTLELGDSALYLCASSQDWSSGNTIYFGEGSWLTVV.

The chain recombines TRBV7-9 with TRBJ2-7; 8 nucleotides align to TRBD1. CDR3 size: 14 residues. V was pared by 6 bases and J by 0 bases, with 4 bases of the junction left unmatched. CDR1 and CDR2 (germline): SEHNR, FQNEAQ (reference sequence). CDR3 amino acids: CASRFQGASYEQYF. CDR3 coding DNA: TGTGCCAGCAGATTTCAGGGGGCCTCCTACGAGCAGTACTTC. Using reference TRBV7-9 and TRBJ2-7 for the parts outside the CDR3, the full variable domain is DTGVSQNPRHKITKRGQNVTFRCDPISEHNRLYWYRQTLGQGPEFLTYFQNEAQLEKSRLLSDRFSAERPKGSFSTLEIQRTEQGDSAMYLCASRFQGASYEQYFGPGTRLTVT.

The chain couples TRBV19 to TRBJ2-3; a weak D match, TRBD1 (6 bases). V was cut by 2 bases and J by 2 bases, with 20 bases left in between. Germline V gene data show CDR1 as LNHDA and CDR2 as SQIVND (reference sequence). The CDR3 covers 18 residues. CDR3 amino acids: CASSIRGTQGPSTDTQYF. CDR3 sequence (DNA): TGTGCCAGTAGTATAAGGGGAACACAGGGTCCCTCCACAGATACGCAGTATTTT. Full variable domain (outside the CDR3, taken from reference TRBV19 and TRBJ2-3): DGGITQSPKYLFRKEGQNVTLSCEQNLNHDAMYWYRQDPGQGLRLIYYSQIVNDFQKGDIAEGYSVSREKKESFPLTVTSAQKNPTAFYLCASSIRGTQGPSTDTQYFGPGTRLTVL.

The chain combines TRBV6-5 with TRBJ2-7, with TRBD1 as a possible D gene (6 bases). V lost 0 bases and J lost 6, with 9 bases in between. Looked up from germline, CDR1 is MNHEY and CDR2 is SVGAGI. The CDR3 runs 13 residues. CDR3 nucleotide sequence: TGTGCCAGCAGTTACTCGAGGGGGAGCGAGCAGTACTTC. It yields the protein CASSYSRGSEQYF.

This chain uses TRBV5-4 with TRBJ2-1; 7 nucleotides line up with TRBD1. Germline-derived CDR1 and CDR2 are SGHNT and YYREEE (reference sequence). The CDR3 covers 16 residues. The J segment lost 0 bases and the V segment lost 1 base, leaving 4 bases of the junction unmatched. CDR3 bases: TGTGCCAGCAGCTTGACAGGGACAGTCTCCTACAATGAGCAGTTCTTC. It is translated as CASSLTGTVSYNEQFF.

This rearrangement joins TRBV28 to TRBJ2-5, with 9 positions matching TRBD1. J lost 2 bases, V lost 1 base, and 2 bases had no gene match. The CDR3 sequence is 15 residues long. CDR1 is MDHEN and CDR2 is SYDVKM in the germline V gene. The CDR3 DNA is TGTGCCAGCAGTTTATCCGGGACAGGGCAAGAGACCCAGTACTTC. Encoded protein: CASSLSGTGQETQYF.

In its sample, this clone was seen once. This rearrangement joins TRBV19 to TRBJ1-1, with TRBD1 identical over 8 bases. The CDR3 totals 14 residues. With 7 bases clipped from V and 3 bases from J, the junction kept 7 bases outside the gene matches. Germline V gene data show CDR1 as LNHDA and CDR2 as SQIVND (reference sequence). In DNA, the CDR3 is TGTGCCAGTACTGCGACAGGGGAGGACACTGAAGCTTTCTTT. It translates to CASTATGEDTEAFF. Supplemented by reference TRBV19 and TRBJ1-1, the full variable domain reads DGGITQSPKYLFRKEGQNVTLSCEQNLNHDAMYWYRQDPGQGLRLIYYSQIVNDFQKGDIAEGYSVSREKKESFPLTVTSAQKNPTAFYLCASTATGEDTEAFFGQGTRLTVV.

The gene calls are TRBV16 and TRBJ2-7; D possibly corresponds to TRBD2 (6 bases). This CDR3 comprises 12 residues. V was shortened by 4 bases and J by 6 bases, with 10 bases between the two germline ends. Germline V lookup: CDR1 KGHSY, CDR2 FQNENV. CDR3 coding DNA: TGTGCCAGCAGCCCCTCCGGGGGCGAGCAGTACTTC. It codes for CASSPSGGEQYF.

Here the CDR3 reads CASSPRQGRHEQFF. CDR3 nucleotide sequence: TGTGCCAGCAGCCCCCGACAGGGTAGACATGAGCAGTTCTTC. The chain has TRBV6-2 or TRBV6-3 and TRBJ2-1; 7 bases line up with TRBD1. Per the germline V gene, CDR1 is MNHEY and CDR2 is SVGEGT. The V gene end was trimmed by 6 bases and the J gene end by 8 bases; junction bases not matched to a gene: 10. The CDR3 runs 14 residues.

This chain joins TRBV2 and TRBJ1-5, with 10 bases fitting TRBD1. This CDR3 contains 16 residues. Germline lookup yields CDR1 SNHLY and CDR2 FYNNEI. V lost 4 bases and J lost 4; bases outside the gene matches: 7. The CDR3 sequence: CASSGLDRGRNQPQHF. The CDR3 DNA is TGTGCCAGCAGTGGCCTAGACAGGGGGCGGAATCAGCCCCAGCATTTT. Based on the CDR3 plus reference TRBV2 and TRBJ1-5, the full variable domain is EPEVTQTPSHQVTQMGQEVILRCVPISNHLYFYWYRQILGQKVEFLVSFYNNEISEKSEIFDDQFSVERPDGSNFTLKIRSTKLEDSAMYFCASSGLDRGRNQPQHFGDGTRLSIL.

The CDR3 spells CASSSSGQGGNEKLFF. As DNA, the CDR3 is TGTGCCAGCAGTTCCTCGGGACAGGGAGGGAATGAAAAACTGTTTTTT. The chain joins TRBV6-6 to TRBJ1-4; 9 bases match TRBD1. Losses at the gene ends were 4 bases for V and 5 bases for J; bases not matched to a gene: 8. CDR1 is MNHNY and CDR2 is SVGAGI in the germline V gene (reference sequence). The length of the CDR3 is 16 residues.

CDR3 sequence: CAWSPPPGLYGYTF. The CDR3 DNA follows: TGTGCCTGGAGTCCCCCCCCAGGGCTCTATGGCTACACCTTC. V is TRBV30 and J is TRBJ1-2; D is possibly TRBD1 (5 bases). With 2 bases removed from V and 4 bases from J, the gap between germline ends came to 14 bases. Germline-derived CDR1 and CDR2 are GTSNPN and SVGIG (reference sequence). The CDR3 covers 14 residues.

The J gene is TRBJ2-7, the V gene TRBV28; D may be TRBD1 (6 bases). The V end lost 6 bases, the J end lost 0 bases, and 12 bases lay between the germline ends. The CDR3 length is 14 residues. In germline, CDR1 is MDHEN, CDR2 SYDVKM. CDR3 region: CASSSGTLSYEQYF. In DNA, the CDR3 is TGTGCCAGCAGCTCCGGGACACTCTCCTACGAGCAGTACTTC. The full variable domain, its missing parts supplied by reference TRBV28 and TRBJ2-7, is DVKVTQSSRYLVKRTGEKVFLECVQDMDHENMFWYRQDPGLGLRLIYFSYDVKMKEKGDIPEGYSVSREKKERFSLILESASTNQTSMYLCASSSGTLSYEQYFGPGTRLTVT.

The V gene is TRBV11-2, the J gene TRBJ1-2; D not certain. The V gene lost 5 bases and the J gene lost 8 bases, with 12 bases spanning the gap. The CDR3 is 12 amino acids. From germline, CDR1 is SGHAT and CDR2 FQNNGV. CDR3 coding DNA: TGTGCCAGCAGCCGTTCGGGGAGGGGCTACACCTTC. It yields the protein CASSRSGRGYTF.

This chain links TRBV18 with TRBJ2-7, with 8 bases matching TRBD1. V gave up 6 bases and J gave up 4 bases; unmatched junction bases: 5. CDR1 and CDR2 from the germline V gene are KGHSH and LQKENI. The CDR3 is 13 amino acids. Here the CDR3 reads CASSSQGAYEQYF. The CDR3 DNA reads TGTGCCAGCTCGAGTCAGGGGGCTTACGAGCAGTACTTC.

The count of this clone is one. The V gene is TRBV7-6, the J gene TRBJ2-5; no clear D. The germline V gene encodes CDR1 SGHVS and CDR2 FNYEAQ. Trimming removed 5 bases from V and 3 bases from J, with 10 bases in between. The CDR3 totals 13 residues. DNA for the CDR3: TGTGCCAGCAGCACGACTTTCAAAGAGACCCAGTACTTC. Amino acid sequence: CASSTTFKETQYF.

This clone occurred a few times. J is TRBJ1-2 and V is TRBV29-1, with 7 positions matching TRBD1. Germline CDR1 SQVTM, CDR2 ANQGSEA. The CDR3 is 11 residues long. CDR3 nucleotides: TGCGGCGGGACAGCTAACTATGGCTACACCTTC. Encoded protein: CGGTANYGYTF.

This clone was found once. The rearrangement links TRBV19 to TRBJ2-1; TRBD1 matches 7 bases. The CDR3 runs to 13 residues. J lost 7 bases, V lost 6 bases, and 6 bases had no gene match. Germline values: CDR1 LNHDA, CDR2 SQIVND (reference sequence). CDR3 sequence: CASRPTGINEQFF. Here the CDR3 DNA reads TGTGCCAGTAGACCGACAGGGATAAATGAGCAGTTCTTC.

This clone was seen only a few times. The chain carries TRBV5-1 and TRBJ1-6, with 10 bases lining up with TRBD1. Trimming took 4 bases from V and 3 from J; bases not matched to a gene: 1. CDR1 is SGHRS and CDR2 is YFSETQ in the germline V gene. The length of the CDR3 is 15 residues. DNA for the CDR3: TGCGCCAGCAGCCGGGACAGGGGCTATAATTCACCCCTCCACTTT. Encoded protein: CASSRDRGYNSPLHF.

This rearrangement joins TRBV5-1 to TRBJ1-1, with 7 bases aligning to TRBD1. The J segment lost 2 bases and the V segment lost 3 bases, leaving 1 base of the junction unmatched. Germline V gives CDR1 SGHRS, CDR2 YFSETQ. The CDR3 covers 13 residues. In DNA, the CDR3 is TGCGCCAGCAGCTGGGACAGTAACACTGAAGCTTTCTTT. This codes for CASSWDSNTEAFF.

This clone occurred a few times. The V gene is TRBV7-8, the J gene TRBJ2-3; 9 bases match TRBD2. There are 15 residues in the CDR3. In germline, CDR1 is SGHVS, CDR2 FQNEAQ. V dropped 6 bases and J dropped 5; count of bases not matched to a gene: 9. Written as DNA, the CDR3 is TGTGCCAGCAGGCATGGCGGGGGGGTTGGAGATACGCAGTATTTT. This encodes CASRHGGGVGDTQYF.

This rearrangement joins TRBV24-1 to TRBJ2-7, with D hard to call. Germline lookup yields CDR1 KGHDR and CDR2 SFDVKD. Trimming took off 4 bases at V and 4 bases at J, with 10 bases between the two ends. The CDR3 is 13 amino acids. CDR3 nucleotide sequence: TGTGCCACCAGTGACCCAAACAAGTACGAGCAGTACTTC. This gives the protein CATSDPNKYEQYF.

This chain uses TRBV30 with TRBJ2-3; possibly TRBD2 for D (5 bases). Between the trimmed V and J ends, which lost 2 bases and 4 bases, there was a span of 7 bases. Germline loops: CDR1 GTSNPN, CDR2 SVGIG (reference sequence). The CDR3 sequence is 12 residues long. The CDR3 DNA reads as TGTGCCTGGAGTAGAGGGTCAGATACGCAGTATTTT. Residues: CAWSRGSDTQYF.

The J gene is TRBJ1-2, the V gene TRBV3-1 (or the pseudogene TRBV3-2), with 7 bases lining up with TRBD1. V was clipped by 4 bases and J by 5 bases; unmatched bases: 4. The V gene's germline CDR1 is LGHDT and CDR2 YNNKEL (reference sequence). This CDR3 spans 13 amino acids. The chain's CDR3 is CASSPPTGYGYTF. In DNA, the CDR3 is TGTGCCAGCAGCCCACCGACAGGGTATGGCTACACCTTC.

This clone was counted a single time. The rearrangement uses TRBV5-6 and TRBJ1-2, with D maybe TRBD1 (5 bases). Germline values: CDR1 SGHDT, CDR2 YYEEEE. CDR3 length: 13 amino acids. V gave up 4 bases and J gave up 7 bases, with 14 bases separating them. The CDR3 DNA reads as TGTGCCAGCAGCCCGGGGGGGTTGGGTGGCTACACCTTC. This encodes CASSPGGLGGYTF.

The chain uses TRBV6-5 and TRBJ1-2; the match to TRBD1 covers 11 bases. CDR1 and CDR2 (germline): MNHEY, SVGAGI. This CDR3 has 15 residues. Unmatched junction bases numbered 4, after V lost 0 bases and J lost 7 bases. The CDR3, as DNA: TGTGCCAGCAGTTACTCGGGACAGGGGGGGAGTGGCTACACCTTC. Amino acids: CASSYSGQGGSGYTF.

The chain joins TRBV4-2 to TRBJ2-3, with a weak D call TRBD2 (7 bases). This CDR3 is 15 amino acids long. Germline V gene data show CDR1 as LGHNA and CDR2 as YNFKEQ. V dropped 2 bases and J dropped 6 bases, with 15 bases sitting between them. In DNA form, the CDR3 reads TGTGCCAGCAGCCAACCGGGACTAAGGGGGGATACGCAGTATTTT. It encodes CASSQPGLRGDTQYF.